The rows below give T cell receptor beta chains drawn from one sample of a study of early T cells in non-severe SARS-CoV-2 infection. TCRdb itself ran the 5' RACE reads through MiXCR, one entry per CDR3 protein. The repertoire holds under 85,000 distinct CDR3 sequences, with about an eighth as singletons. Source: whole blood, taken at baseline. The receptors shown here come from an adult who was a healthcare worker with PCR-confirmed SARS-CoV-2 infection or an uninfected control (not recorded which). Both conserved end residues are part of each CDR3. The D gene is left open where the match is weak.

TRBJ2-2 | TRBD1 | TRBV12-3/TRBV12-4 | CASSLAGRGPTGELFF
TRBJ1-3 | . | TRBV23-1 | CASSSTDSGNTIYF
TRBJ2-5 | TRBD2 | TRBV5-4 | CASSLPSGSQETQYF
TRBJ2-5 | TRBD2 | TRBV5-1 | CASSREVQETQYF
TRBJ2-1 | . | TRBV6-1 | CASSERRAPAGEQFF
TRBJ2-3 | TRBD1 | TRBV19 | CASSGQGTDTQYF
TRBJ1-2 | TRBD1 | TRBV20-1 | CSARGTGDYGYTF
TRBJ2-1 | TRBD2 | TRBV6-4 | CASSYGLAGYNEQFF
TRBJ1-2 | . | TRBV6-1 | CASSEWEVGYGYTF
TRBJ2-7 | . | TRBV7-2 | CASSWGVGPYEQYF
TRBJ1-5 | . | TRBV5-1 | CASSLDGYQPQHF
TRBJ2-3 | . | TRBV9 | CASSVGGDTQYF
TRBJ2-2 | . | TRBV7-8 | CASSLRQGGELFF
TRBJ2-1 | . | TRBV11-2 | CASSLITGYNEQFF
TRBJ2-7 | . | TRBV2 | CASRIGRDYEQYF
TRBJ2-2 | TRBD2 | TRBV28 | CASSLDSGRTGELFF
TRBJ2-7 | . | TRBV29-1 | CSVARGSGYEQYF
TRBJ2-1 | . | TRBV6-4 | CASSSVRVEQFF
TRBJ2-1 | TRBD2 | TRBV2 | CASKGLAGGTYNEQFF
TRBJ1-5 | . | TRBV3-1 | CASSLLVGDINQPQHF
TRBJ2-2 | TRBD2 | TRBV29-1 | CSVEGLAGLNTGELFF
TRBJ2-1 | TRBD2 | TRBV13 | CASSRERGGRNEQFF
TRBJ2-7 | . | TRBV20-1 | CSARKESYEQYF
TRBJ2-3 | TRBD2 | TRBV11-3 | CASSLGGLAGQDTQYF
TRBJ2-7 | TRBD2 | TRBV6-2/TRBV6-3 | CASRPSGTYEQYF
TRBJ1-2 | . | TRBV7-8 | CASSLDPGYGYTF
TRBJ2-1 | TRBD1 | TRBV5-4 | CASSLGAGQGARNEQFF
TRBJ2-1 | . | TRBV5-1 | CASSSRSYNEQFF
TRBJ2-1 | TRBD2 | TRBV7-9 | CASSLARGYNEQFF
TRBJ1-4 | . | TRBV6-5 | CASSYSPRSNEKLFF
TRBJ2-3 | . | TRBV30 | CAWKITENTDTQYF
TRBJ1-2 | TRBD1 | TRBV6-6 | CASSYGTGEFGYGYTF
TRBJ2-1 | . | TRBV10-3 | CAIMAGGHRTYNEQFF
TRBJ2-2 | TRBD2 | TRBV7-2 | CASSLVLAEVTGELFF
TRBJ1-5 | . | TRBV27 | CASSFSGTGVNQPQHF
TRBJ2-7 | . | TRBV12-3/TRBV12-4 | CASSLAAGTYEQYF